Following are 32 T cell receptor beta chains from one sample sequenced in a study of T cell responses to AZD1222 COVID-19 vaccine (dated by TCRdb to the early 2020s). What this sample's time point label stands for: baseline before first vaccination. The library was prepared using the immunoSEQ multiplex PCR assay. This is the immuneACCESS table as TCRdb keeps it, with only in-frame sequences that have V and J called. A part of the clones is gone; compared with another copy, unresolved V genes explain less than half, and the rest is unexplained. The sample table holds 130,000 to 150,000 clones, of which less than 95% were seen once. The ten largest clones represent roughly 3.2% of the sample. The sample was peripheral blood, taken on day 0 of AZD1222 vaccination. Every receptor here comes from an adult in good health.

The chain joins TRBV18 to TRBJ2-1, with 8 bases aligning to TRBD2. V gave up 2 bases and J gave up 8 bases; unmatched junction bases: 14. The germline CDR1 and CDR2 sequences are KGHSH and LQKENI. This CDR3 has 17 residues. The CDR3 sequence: CASSPKEGASGSYEQFF. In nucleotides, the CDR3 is TGTGCCAGCTCACCAAAGGAAGGAGCCAGCGGGAGCTATGAGCAGTTCTTC.

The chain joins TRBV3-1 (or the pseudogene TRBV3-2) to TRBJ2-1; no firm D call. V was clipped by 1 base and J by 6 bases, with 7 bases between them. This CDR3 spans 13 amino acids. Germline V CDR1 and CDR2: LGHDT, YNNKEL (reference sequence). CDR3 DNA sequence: TGTGCCAGCAGCCAAGGTGGCAGCAATGAGCAGTTCTTC. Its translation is CASSQGGSNEQFF.

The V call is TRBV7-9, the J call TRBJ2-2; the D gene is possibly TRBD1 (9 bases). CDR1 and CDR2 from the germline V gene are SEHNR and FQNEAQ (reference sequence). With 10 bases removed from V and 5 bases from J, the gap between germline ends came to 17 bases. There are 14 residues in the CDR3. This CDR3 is CATGGTGRTGELFF. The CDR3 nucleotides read TGTGCCACGGGGGGGACAGGGAGGACCGGGGAGCTGTTTTTT.

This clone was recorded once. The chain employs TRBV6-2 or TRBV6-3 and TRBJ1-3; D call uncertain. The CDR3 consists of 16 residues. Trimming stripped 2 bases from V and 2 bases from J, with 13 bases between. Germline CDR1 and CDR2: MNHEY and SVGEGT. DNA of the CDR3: TGTGCCAGCAGTTACCCCCCCGACCGACCTGGAAACACCATATATTTT. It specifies CASSYPPDRPGNTIYF.

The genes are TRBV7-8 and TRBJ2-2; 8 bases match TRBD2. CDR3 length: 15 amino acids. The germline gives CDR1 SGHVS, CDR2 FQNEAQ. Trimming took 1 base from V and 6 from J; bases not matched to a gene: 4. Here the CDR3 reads CASSLVGGGSGELFF. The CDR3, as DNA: TGTGCCAGCAGCTTAGTAGGCGGGGGGTCCGGGGAGCTGTTTTTT.

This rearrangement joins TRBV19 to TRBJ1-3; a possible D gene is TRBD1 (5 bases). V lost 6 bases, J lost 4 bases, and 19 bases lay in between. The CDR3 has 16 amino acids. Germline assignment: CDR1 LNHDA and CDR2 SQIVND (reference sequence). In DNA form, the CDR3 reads TGTGCCAGTAGCCAAAGGACGAGGGGAAAAGGAAACACCATATATTTT. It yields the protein CASSQRTRGKGNTIYF. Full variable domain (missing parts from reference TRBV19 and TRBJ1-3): DGGITQSPKYLFRKEGQNVTLSCEQNLNHDAMYWYRQDPGQGLRLIYYSQIVNDFQKGDIAEGYSVSREKKESFPLTVTSAQKNPTAFYLCASSQRTRGKGNTIYFGEGSWLTVV.

CDR3 in amino acids: CASSEATGTGGNIQYF. CDR3 bases: TGTGCCAGCAGTGAAGCCACCGGGACAGGGGGCAACATTCAGTACTTC. The chain joins TRBV6-1 to TRBJ2-4; 12 bases match TRBD1. The CDR3 runs 16 residues. CDR1 and CDR2 (germline): MNHNS, SASEGT. The V gene end was trimmed by 0 bases and the J gene end by 7 bases; junction bases not matched to a gene: 4.

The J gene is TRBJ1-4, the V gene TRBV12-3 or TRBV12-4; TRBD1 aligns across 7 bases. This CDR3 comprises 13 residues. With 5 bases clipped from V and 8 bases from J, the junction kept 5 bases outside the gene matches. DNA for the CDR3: TGTGCCAGCAGTATCCGACAGGGCGAAAAACTGTTTTTT. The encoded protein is CASSIRQGEKLFF.

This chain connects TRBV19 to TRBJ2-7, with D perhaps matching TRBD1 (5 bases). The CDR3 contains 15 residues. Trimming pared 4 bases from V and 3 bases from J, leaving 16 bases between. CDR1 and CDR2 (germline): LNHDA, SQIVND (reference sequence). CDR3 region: CASSSRQGRDYEQYF. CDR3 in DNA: TGTGCCAGTAGTAGTCGGCAGGGTAGGGACTACGAGCAGTACTTC.

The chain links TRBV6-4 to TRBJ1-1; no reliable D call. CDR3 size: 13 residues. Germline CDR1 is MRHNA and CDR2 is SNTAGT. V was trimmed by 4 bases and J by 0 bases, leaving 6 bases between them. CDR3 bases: TGTGCCAGCAGTGTTTCCGTGAACACTGAAGCTTTCTTT. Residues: CASSVSVNTEAFF.

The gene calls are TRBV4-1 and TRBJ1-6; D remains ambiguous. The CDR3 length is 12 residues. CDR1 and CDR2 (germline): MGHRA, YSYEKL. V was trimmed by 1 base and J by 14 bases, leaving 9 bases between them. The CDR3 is CASSQAGQALHF. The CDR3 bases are TGCGCCAGCAGCCAAGCCGGGCAGGCCCTCCACTTT.

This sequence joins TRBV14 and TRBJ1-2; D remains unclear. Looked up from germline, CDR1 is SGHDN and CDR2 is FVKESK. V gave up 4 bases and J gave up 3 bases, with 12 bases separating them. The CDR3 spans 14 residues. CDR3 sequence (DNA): TGTGCCAGCAGCCTCACAGAATTTTACTATGGCTACACCTTC. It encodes CASSLTEFYYGYTF.

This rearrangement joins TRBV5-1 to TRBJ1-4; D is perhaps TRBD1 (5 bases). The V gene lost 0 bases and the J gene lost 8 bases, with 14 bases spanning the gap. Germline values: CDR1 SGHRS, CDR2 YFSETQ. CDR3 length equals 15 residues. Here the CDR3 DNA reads TGCGCCAGCAGCTTGGAAAGGGGCCCCAAAGAAAAACTGTTTTTT. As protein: CASSLERGPKEKLFF. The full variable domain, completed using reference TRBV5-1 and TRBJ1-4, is KAGVTQTPRYLIKTRGQQVTLSCSPISGHRSVSWYQQTPGQGLQFLFEYFSETQRNKGNFPGRFSGRQFSNSRSEMNVSTLELGDSALYLCASSLERGPKEKLFFGSGTQLSVL.

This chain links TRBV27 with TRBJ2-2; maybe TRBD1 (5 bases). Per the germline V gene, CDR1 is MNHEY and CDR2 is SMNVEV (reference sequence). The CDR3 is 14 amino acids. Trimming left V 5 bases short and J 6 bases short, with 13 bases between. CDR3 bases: TGTGCCAGCAGTCCGGCAGGGTTGGCCGGGGAGCTGTTTTTT. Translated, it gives CASSPAGLAGELFF.

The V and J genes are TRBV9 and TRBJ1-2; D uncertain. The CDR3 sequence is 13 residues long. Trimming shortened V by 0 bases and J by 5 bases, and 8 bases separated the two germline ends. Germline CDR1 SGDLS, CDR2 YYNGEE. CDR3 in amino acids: CASSVGVGYGYTF. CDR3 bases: TGTGCCAGCAGCGTAGGGGTTGGTTATGGCTACACCTTC.

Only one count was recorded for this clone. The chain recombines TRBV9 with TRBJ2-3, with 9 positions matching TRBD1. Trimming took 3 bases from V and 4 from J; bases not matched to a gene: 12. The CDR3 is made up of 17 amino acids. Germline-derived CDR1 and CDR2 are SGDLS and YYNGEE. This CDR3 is CASSAHDGTGYADTQYF. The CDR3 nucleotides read TGTGCCAGCAGCGCGCACGACGGGACAGGGTACGCAGATACGCAGTATTTT.

This CDR3 is CASSFVNQPQHF. In nucleotides, the CDR3 is TGTGCCAGCAGTTTCGTAAATCAGCCCCAGCATTTT. The chain couples TRBV27 to TRBJ1-5; D gene unclear. The CDR3 is 12 amino acids. V lost 3 bases and J 4 bases, leaving 4 bases between the germline ends. CDR1 is MNHEY and CDR2 is SMNVEV in the germline V gene (reference sequence).

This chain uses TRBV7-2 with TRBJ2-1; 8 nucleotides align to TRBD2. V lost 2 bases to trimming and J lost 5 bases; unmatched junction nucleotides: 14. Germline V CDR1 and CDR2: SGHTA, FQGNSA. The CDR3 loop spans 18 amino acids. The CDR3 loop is CASSLRRGDPRGNNEQFF. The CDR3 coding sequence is TGTGCCAGCAGCTTACGGCGGGGGGACCCACGGGGGAACAATGAGCAGTTCTTC.

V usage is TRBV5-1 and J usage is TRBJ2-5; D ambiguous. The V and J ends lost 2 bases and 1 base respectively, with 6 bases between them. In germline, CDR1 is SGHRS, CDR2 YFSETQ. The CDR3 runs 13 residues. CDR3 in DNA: TGCGCCAGCAGCTTTGTCGTCCAAGAGACCCAGTACTTC. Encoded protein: CASSFVVQETQYF.

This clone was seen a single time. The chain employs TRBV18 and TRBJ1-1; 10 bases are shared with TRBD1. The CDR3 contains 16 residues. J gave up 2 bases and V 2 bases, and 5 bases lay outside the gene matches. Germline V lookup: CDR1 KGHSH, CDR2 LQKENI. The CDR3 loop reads CASSPRGQGPNTEAFF. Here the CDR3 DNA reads TGTGCCAGCTCACCAAGGGGACAGGGGCCCAACACTGAAGCTTTCTTT.

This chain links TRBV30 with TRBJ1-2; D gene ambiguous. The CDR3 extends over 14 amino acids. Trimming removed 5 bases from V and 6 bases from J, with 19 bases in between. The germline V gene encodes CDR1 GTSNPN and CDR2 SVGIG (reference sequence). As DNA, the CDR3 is TGTGCCTGGGGAAACGGGCAGTGGGGAAATGGCTACACCTTC. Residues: CAWGNGQWGNGYTF.

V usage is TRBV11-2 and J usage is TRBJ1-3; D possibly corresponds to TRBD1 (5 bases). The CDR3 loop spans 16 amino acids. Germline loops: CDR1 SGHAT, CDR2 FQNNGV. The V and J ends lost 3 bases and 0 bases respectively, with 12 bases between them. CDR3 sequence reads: CASSLSVGDSGNTIYF. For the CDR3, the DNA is TGTGCCAGCAGCTTGTCCGTGGGGGACTCTGGAAACACCATATATTTT. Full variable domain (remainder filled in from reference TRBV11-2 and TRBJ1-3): EAGVAQSPRYKIIEKRQSVAFWCNPISGHATLYWYQQILGQGPKLLIQFQNNGVVDDSQLPKDRFSAERLKGVDSTLKIQPAKLEDSAVYLCASSLSVGDSGNTIYFGEGSWLTVV.

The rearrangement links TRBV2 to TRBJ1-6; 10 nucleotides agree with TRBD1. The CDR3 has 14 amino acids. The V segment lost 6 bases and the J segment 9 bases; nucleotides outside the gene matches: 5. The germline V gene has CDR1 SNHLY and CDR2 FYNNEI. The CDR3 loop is CASSDRGRGSPLHF. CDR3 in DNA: TGTGCCAGCAGCGACAGGGGGCGAGGTTCACCCCTCCACTTT.

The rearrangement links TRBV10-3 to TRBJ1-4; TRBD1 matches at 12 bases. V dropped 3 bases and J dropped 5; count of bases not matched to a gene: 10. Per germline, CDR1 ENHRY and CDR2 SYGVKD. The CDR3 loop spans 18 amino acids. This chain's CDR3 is CAISDVLGTGGRNEKLFF. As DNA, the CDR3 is TGTGCCATCAGTGATGTCCTAGGGACAGGGGGCAGAAATGAAAAACTGTTTTTT.

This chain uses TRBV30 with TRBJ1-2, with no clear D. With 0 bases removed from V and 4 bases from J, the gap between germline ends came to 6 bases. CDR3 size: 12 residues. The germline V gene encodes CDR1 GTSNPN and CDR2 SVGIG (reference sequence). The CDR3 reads CAWSVMGYGYTF. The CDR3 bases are TGTGCCTGGAGTGTGATGGGCTATGGCTACACCTTC.

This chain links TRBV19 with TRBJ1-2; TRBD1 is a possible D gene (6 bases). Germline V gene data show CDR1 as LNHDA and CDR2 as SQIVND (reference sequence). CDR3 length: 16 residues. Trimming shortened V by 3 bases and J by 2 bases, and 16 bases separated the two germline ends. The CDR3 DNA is TGTGCCAGTAGTATTTCTTCAGGGGACTCCAACTATGGCTACACCTTC. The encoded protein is CASSISSGDSNYGYTF.

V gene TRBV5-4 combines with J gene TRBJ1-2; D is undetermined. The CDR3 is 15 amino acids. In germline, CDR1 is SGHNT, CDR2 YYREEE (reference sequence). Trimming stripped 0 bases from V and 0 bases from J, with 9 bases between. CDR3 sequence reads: CASSLVSAPNYGYTF. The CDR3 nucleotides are TGTGCCAGCAGCTTGGTTTCTGCCCCTAACTATGGCTACACCTTC.

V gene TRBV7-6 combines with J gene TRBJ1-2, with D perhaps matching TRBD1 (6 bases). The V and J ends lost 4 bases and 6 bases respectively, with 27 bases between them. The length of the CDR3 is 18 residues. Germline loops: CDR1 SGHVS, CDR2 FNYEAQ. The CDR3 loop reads CASSSFRGSGGTLDGYTF. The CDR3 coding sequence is TGTGCCAGCAGCTCATTCAGGGGCTCTGGAGGTACTCTGGATGGCTACACCTTC.

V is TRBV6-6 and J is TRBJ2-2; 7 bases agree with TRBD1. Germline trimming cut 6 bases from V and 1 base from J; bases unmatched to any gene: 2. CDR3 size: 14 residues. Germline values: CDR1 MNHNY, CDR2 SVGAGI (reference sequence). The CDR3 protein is CASRRTGNTGELFF. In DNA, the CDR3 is TGTGCCAGCAGGAGGACAGGGAACACCGGGGAGCTGTTTTTT.

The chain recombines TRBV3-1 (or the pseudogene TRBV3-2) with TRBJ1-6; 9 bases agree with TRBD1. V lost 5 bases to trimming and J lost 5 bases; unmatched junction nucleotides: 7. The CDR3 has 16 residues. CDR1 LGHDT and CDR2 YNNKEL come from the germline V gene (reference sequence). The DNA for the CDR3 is TGTGCCAGCAGCTTCGGACAGGGGATAAATAATTCACCCCTCCACTTT. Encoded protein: CASSFGQGINNSPLHF.

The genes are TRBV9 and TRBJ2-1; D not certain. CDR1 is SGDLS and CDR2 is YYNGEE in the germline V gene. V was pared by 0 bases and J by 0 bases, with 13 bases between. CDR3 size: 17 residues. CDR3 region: CASSVGSDTGSYNEQFF. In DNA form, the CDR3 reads TGTGCCAGCAGCGTAGGGTCCGACACCGGCTCCTACAATGAGCAGTTCTTC.

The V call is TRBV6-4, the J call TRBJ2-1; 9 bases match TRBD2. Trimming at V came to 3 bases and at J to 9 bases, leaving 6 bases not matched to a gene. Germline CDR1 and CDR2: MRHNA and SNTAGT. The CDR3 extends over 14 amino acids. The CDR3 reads CASSESLAGSEQFF. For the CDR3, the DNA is TGTGCCAGCAGTGAATCCCTAGCGGGGAGTGAGCAGTTCTTC.